This entry is about one T cell receptor (beta chain). Participants' own reports of clinical history determined their cohort assignment. The CDR3 contains 16 residues. Germline V gives CDR1 SGHNT, CDR2 YENEEA. V lost 1 base and J 0 bases, leaving 12 bases between the germline ends. This sample was included in a study of blood T cell repertoires in COVID-19. About the research overall: Spain, Italy and the United States supplied samples that represented acute and convalescent COVID-19.

The repertoire was sequenced with immunoSEQ multiplex PCR; TCRdb's copy has only in-frame clones and lacks some. The table has more than 350,000 clones, over 75% seen once; the top ten hold more than 0.8%. This TCR came from a man aged 18-30 years who had recovered from COVID-19. The sequencing sample was made of PBMCs or T cells enriched from blood (not recorded which). This chain links TRBV11-3 with TRBJ2-5; possible D gene TRBD2, 6 bases. CDR3 sequence reads: CASSLGQGRYQETQYF. The CDR3 DNA reads as TGTGCCAGCAGCTTAGGTCAAGGGAGGTACCAAGAGACCCAGTACTTC.